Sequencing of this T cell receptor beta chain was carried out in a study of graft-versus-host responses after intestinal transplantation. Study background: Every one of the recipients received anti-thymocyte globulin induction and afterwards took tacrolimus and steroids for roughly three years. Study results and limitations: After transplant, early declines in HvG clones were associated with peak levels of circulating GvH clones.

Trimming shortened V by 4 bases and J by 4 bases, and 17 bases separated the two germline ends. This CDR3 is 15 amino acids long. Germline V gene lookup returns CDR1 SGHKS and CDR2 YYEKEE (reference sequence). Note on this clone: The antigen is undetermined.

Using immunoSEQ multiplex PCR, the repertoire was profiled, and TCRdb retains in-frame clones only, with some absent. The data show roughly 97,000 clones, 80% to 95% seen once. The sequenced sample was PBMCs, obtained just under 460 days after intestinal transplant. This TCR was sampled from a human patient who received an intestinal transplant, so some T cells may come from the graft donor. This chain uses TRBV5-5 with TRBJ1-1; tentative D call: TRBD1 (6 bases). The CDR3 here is CASSHRQVGGTEAFF. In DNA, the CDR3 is TGTGCCAGCAGCCATAGACAGGTCGGCGGCACTGAAGCTTTCTTT.